This passage covers 7 T cell receptor beta chains from one sample sequenced in a study of shared clonotypes between healthy human individuals. Here immunoSEQ multiplex PCR was the method, and the copy in TCRdb shows in-frame clones only, minus some. The repertoire holds 2,500,000 or so clones, approximately 93% seen once, with around 0.37% in the top ten. Sequences were obtained from naive CD4+ T cells from PBMCs. As to subset: CD45RA+ positively selected. The receptors were sampled from a man aged 18-30 years in good health. Some clones in this sample may be carry-over from other donors' samples.

The chain is built from TRBV19 and TRBJ1-2; D gene uncertain. Germline CDR1 and CDR2: LNHDA and SQIVND (reference sequence). CDR3 length: 16 amino acids. V lost 5 bases and J 1 base, leaving 17 bases between the germline ends. CDR3 loop: CASSPRGLDYNYGYTF. The DNA for the CDR3 is TGTGCCAGTAGTCCCCGCGGACTGGATTATAACTATGGCTACACCTTC.

The V call is TRBV28, the J call TRBJ1-5; D remains unclear. The V gene's germline CDR1 is MDHEN and CDR2 SYDVKM. V was cut by 7 bases and J by 1 base, with 20 bases left in between. The CDR3 contains 17 residues. The CDR3 is CASNTIGRAGSNQPQHF. As DNA, the CDR3 is TGTGCCAGCAATACCATTGGACGGGCTGGCAGCAATCAGCCCCAGCATTTT.

The rearrangement uses TRBV5-1 and TRBJ1-3; TRBD1 might be the D (6 bases). Looked up from germline, CDR1 is SGHRS and CDR2 is YFSETQ. This CDR3 has 14 residues. The V end lost 7 bases, the J end lost 4 bases, and 15 bases lay between the germline ends. CDR3 sequence reads: CASSTGSSGNTIYF. The CDR3 coding sequence is TGCGCCAGCTCCACAGGGTCCTCGGGAAACACCATATATTTT.

The chain links TRBV10-1 to TRBJ2-1; 15 bases are a match to TRBD2. V gave up 5 bases and J gave up 7 bases; unmatched junction bases: 9. The CDR3 length is 17 residues. Germline-derived CDR1 and CDR2 are WNHNN and SYGVQD (reference sequence). The DNA of the CDR3 is TGCGCCAGCAGTCCCAGGACTAGCGGGAGGGGGGGGAATGAGCAGTTCTTC. Its translation: CASSPRTSGRGGNEQFF.

This chain joins TRBV5-1 and TRBJ2-5; 10 bases map to TRBD1. The CDR3 has 15 residues. Germline lookup yields CDR1 SGHRS and CDR2 YFSETQ. V was pared by 4 bases and J by 5 bases, with 8 bases of the junction left unmatched. The CDR3 DNA reads as TGCGCCAGCAGCGCGGGACAGGGGCCGCAGGAGACCCAGTACTTC. Its translation is CASSAGQGPQETQYF.

The CDR3 reads CASSLGTGSQETQYF. For the CDR3, the DNA is TGTGCCAGCAGCCTCGGGACAGGGTCCCAAGAGACCCAGTACTTC. V is TRBV5-8 and J is TRBJ2-5; 9 bases line up with TRBD1. This CDR3 has 15 residues. Germline-derived CDR1 and CDR2 are SGHTS and YDEGEE. V lost 4 bases and J lost 1; bases outside the gene matches: 5.

The V and J genes are TRBV6-6 and TRBJ2-1; D is undetermined. Germline lookup yields CDR1 MNHNY and CDR2 SVGAGI (reference sequence). The CDR3 length is 13 residues. Between the trimmed V and J ends, which lost 0 bases and 7 bases, there was a span of 7 bases. This CDR3 reads CASSYSLGNEQFF. The CDR3 bases are TGTGCCAGCAGTTACTCTCTAGGTAATGAGCAGTTCTTC.